Listed below are T cell receptor beta chains from one sample, sequenced in a study of cytomegalovirus exposure and HLA in healthy donors. Clones were read by immunoSEQ multiplex PCR, and TCRdb kept only the in-frame ones, dropping some. The sample yields approximately 190,000 clones, roughly 80% seen once. The sequenced material came from PBMCs. These TCRs come from a woman in her twenties or thirties in good health and CMV-seropositive. Both conserved end residues are part of each CDR3. Each record gives: clone size, D gene, V gene, J gene, CDR3 DNA, CDR3 protein. The D gene is left open where the match is weak. Size is stated for part of the rows, as once, few or many counts, or as a class when the clone is expanded.

size: few; D: .; V: TRBV6-5; J: TRBJ2-7; DNA: TGTGCCAGCAGTTACTCCAATAGAGGATCCTACGAGCAGTACTTC; CDR3: CASSYSNRGSYEQYF
size: .; D: .; V: TRBV30; J: TRBJ1-1; DNA: TGTGCCTGGGGTGGCCTAGGAGGGCTCGGTGAAGCTTTCTTT; CDR3: CAWGGLGGLGEAFF
size: .; D: .; V: TRBV10-3; J: TRBJ1-1; DNA: TGTGCCATCAGTGAATTGGGACAGAACACTGAAGCTTTCTTT; CDR3: CAISELGQNTEAFF
size: .; D: TRBD2; V: TRBV6-1; J: TRBJ2-5; DNA: TGTGTCAGCAGTGACCAGCGGGGGGCCCAAGAGACCCAGTACTTC; CDR3: CVSSDQRGAQETQYF
size: .; D: TRBD1; V: TRBV2; J: TRBJ2-5; DNA: TGTGCCAGCACCCTACAGGGGTGGGGGGAGACCCAGTACTTC; CDR3: CASTLQGWGETQYF
size: .; D: .; V: TRBV7-9; J: TRBJ2-5; DNA: TGTGCCAGCAGTAACAGGGTCGTGACCCAGTACTTC; CDR3: CASSNRVVTQYF
size: .; D: TRBD2; V: TRBV19; J: TRBJ2-5; DNA: TGTGCCAGTAGTATAGCGGGGGGATTTTCGGAGACCCAGTACTTC; CDR3: CASSIAGGFSETQYF
size: .; D: .; V: TRBV6-5; J: TRBJ2-3; DNA: TGTGCCAGCAGCAAGCCGGGCACAGATACGCAGTATTTT; CDR3: CASSKPGTDTQYF
size: .; D: .; V: TRBV18; J: TRBJ1-4; DNA: TGTGCCAGCTCCACCGGTGAAAAACTGTTTTTT; CDR3: CASSTGEKLFF
size: .; D: .; V: TRBV15; J: TRBJ2-5; DNA: TGTGCCACCAGCAGACTGAGTCGGGAGACCCAGTACTTC; CDR3: CATSRLSRETQYF